This TCR beta chain came from a study of shared clonotypes between healthy human individuals. With regard to this clone: This may stem from a read error, because a much larger clone lies one nucleotide away.

The table came from immunoSEQ multiplex PCR; TCRdb's copy has only in-frame clones and leaves some out. The sample consists of some 2.1 million clones, around 95% of them appearing once. The CDR3 runs 11 residues. Germline values: CDR1 SGHTA, CDR2 FQGNSA. Trimming cost V 5 bases and J 4 bases, with 6 bases left between them. The sequencing sample was made of naive CD4+ T cells sorted from blood. The subset denotes: CD45RA+ positively selected. The chain joins TRBV7-2 to TRBJ2-7; no reliable D call. This TCR was sampled from a man aged 18 to 29 in good health. The CDR3 protein is CASSPYYEQYF. The CDR3 coding sequence is TGTGCCAGCAGCCCCTATTACGAGCAGTACTTC.